These 31 T cell receptor beta chains share one sample of origin, sequenced in a study of shared clonotypes between healthy human individuals. Sequenced by immunoSEQ multiplex PCR; TCRdb stores in-frame clones only, minus some. The table has roughly 2 million clones, approximately 95% seen once. Material: naive CD4+ T cells sorted from blood. Subset in this sample: CD45RA+ positively selected. These receptors originate from a man aged 18 to 30 in good health.

The V and J genes are TRBV5-1 and TRBJ1-1; a weak D match, TRBD1 (6 bases). Germline CDR1 and CDR2: SGHRS and YFSETQ. The V and J ends lost 1 base and 2 bases respectively, with 15 bases between them. The CDR3 runs 16 residues. The CDR3 sequence is CASSLQGQLSNTEAFF. In DNA form, the CDR3 reads TGCGCCAGCAGCTTGCAGGGACAACTGTCAAACACTGAAGCTTTCTTT.

This chain connects TRBV5-1 to TRBJ2-2; D remains ambiguous. The germline CDR1 and CDR2 sequences are SGHRS and YFSETQ. Trimming cost V 3 bases and J 3 bases, with 15 bases left between them. The CDR3 spans 16 residues. The CDR3 DNA sequence: TGCGCCAGCAGCTCGCGCGAGGAAAGGGACACCGGGGAGCTGTTTTTT. It translates to CASSSREERDTGELFF. Combining the CDR3 with reference TRBV5-1 and TRBJ2-2 gives the whole variable domain KAGVTQTPRYLIKTRGQQVTLSCSPISGHRSVSWYQQTPGQGLQFLFEYFSETQRNKGNFPGRFSGRQFSNSRSEMNVSTLELGDSALYLCASSSREERDTGELFFGEGSRLTVL.

This clone was recorded only once. The rearrangement uses TRBV19 and TRBJ1-5; D not resolved. The CDR3 covers 15 residues. Germline V gene lookup returns CDR1 LNHDA and CDR2 SQIVND (reference sequence). The V end was cut by 1 base, the J end by 0 bases, with 7 bases between. CDR3 loop: CASSIVSHSNQPQHF. For the CDR3, the DNA is TGTGCCAGTAGTATAGTGTCACATAGCAATCAGCCCCAGCATTTT.

The V and J genes are TRBV7-9 and TRBJ2-5; possibly TRBD1 or TRBD2 for D (5 bases each). This CDR3 has 15 amino acids. Germline values: CDR1 SEHNR, CDR2 FQNEAQ (reference sequence). The ends were cut back, 5 bases at V and 3 bases at J, with 16 bases in the middle. CDR3 DNA sequence: TGTGCCAGCAGCCTCCTGGGGGAACGTAAAGAGACCCAGTACTTC. Encoded protein: CASSLLGERKETQYF.

The chain joins TRBV29-1 to TRBJ1-1; TRBD1 aligns across 10 bases. Per the germline V gene, CDR1 is SQVTM and CDR2 is ANQGSEA. The CDR3 runs 12 residues. V was pared by 6 bases and J by 6 bases, with 4 bases of the junction left unmatched. This CDR3 reads CSVGQGFAEAFF. CDR3 coding DNA: TGCAGCGTGGGACAGGGGTTCGCTGAAGCTTTCTTT.

J is TRBJ1-2 and V is TRBV19; no definite D call. V was cut by 7 bases and J by 2 bases, with 11 bases left in between. The CDR3 extends over 13 amino acids. CDR1 is LNHDA, CDR2 SQIVND, per germline (reference sequence). CDR3 residues: CASTAVPNYGYTF. CDR3 bases: TGTGCCAGTACCGCGGTCCCGAACTATGGCTACACCTTC.

This clone appeared once. The chain recombines TRBV5-1 with TRBJ2-3; D may be TRBD2 (5 bases). The CDR3 totals 18 residues. CDR1 and CDR2 (germline): SGHRS, YFSETQ. V shed 4 bases and J shed 0 bases, with 21 bases lying between them. This chain's CDR3 is CASSRVRTGNSSTDTQYF. CDR3 nucleotide sequence: TGCGCCAGCAGCCGCGTCCGGACTGGAAACTCTAGCACAGATACGCAGTATTTT.

The chain links TRBV28 to TRBJ2-2; D is unclear. Germline CDR1 MDHEN, CDR2 SYDVKM. Trimming removed 6 bases from V and 6 bases from J, with 8 bases in between. The CDR3 is made up of 12 amino acids. CDR3 sequence reads: CASRAVAGELFF. The CDR3 DNA is TGTGCCAGCAGGGCTGTAGCCGGGGAGCTGTTTTTT.

The CDR3 region has the DNA TGTGCCAGCAGCTTAGCGGACAGGGCGCAAGAGACCCAGTACTTC. The encoded protein is CASSLADRAQETQYF. The rearrangement joins TRBV11-1 to TRBJ2-5, with 8 positions matching TRBD1. Trimming at V came to 0 bases and at J to 2 bases, leaving 2 bases not matched to a gene. The CDR3 totals 15 residues. Germline CDR1 reads SGHAT; CDR2 reads FQDESV (reference sequence). The full variable domain, completed using reference TRBV11-1 and TRBJ2-5, is EAEVAQSPRYKITEKSQAVAFWCDPISGHATLYWYRQILGQGPELLVQFQDESVVDDSQLPKDRFSAERLKGVDSTLKIQPAELGDSAMYLCASSLADRAQETQYFGPGTRLLVL.

This clone was found a few times. Different DNA sequences within this sample yield the same CDR3. The chain joins TRBV11-2 to TRBJ1-5; no reliable D call. The CDR3 sequence is 15 residues long. Trimming cost V 0 bases and J 0 bases, with 6 bases left between them. From germline, CDR1 is SGHAT and CDR2 FQNNGV. The DNA for the CDR3 is TGTGCCAGCAGCTTAGAAGGGAATAGCAATCAGCCCCAGCATTTT. It encodes CASSLEGNSNQPQHF.

V is TRBV6-7 and J is TRBJ2-4, with 7 bases that match TRBD1. TRBV6-7 is marked as an open reading frame, function uncertain. V was pared by 5 bases and J by 0 bases, with 7 bases of the junction left unmatched. CDR3 size: 16 residues. The CDR3, as DNA: TGTGCCAGCAGTCATCGGACAGGAATAGCCAAAAACATTCAGTACTTC. Protein product: CASSHRTGIAKNIQYF.

The chain combines TRBV2 with TRBJ1-2; 8 nucleotides match TRBD1. V was clipped by 4 bases and J by 7 bases; unmatched bases: 11. Germline V CDR1 and CDR2: SNHLY, FYNNEI. This CDR3 has 15 amino acids. The CDR3 nucleotides are TGTGCCAGCAGTGTATCAGGACAGGGAGGTGTTGGCTACACCTTC. Amino acid sequence: CASSVSGQGGVGYTF.

The J gene is TRBJ2-6, the V gene TRBV30; TRBD1 is a possible D gene (5 bases). Germline V gives CDR1 GTSNPN, CDR2 SVGIG (reference sequence). This CDR3 has 15 residues. V gave up 4 bases and J gave up 4 bases, with 14 bases separating them. The DNA for the CDR3 is TGTGCCTGGACTCGACAGTCGGAGGGGGCCAACGTCCTGACTTTC. It encodes CAWTRQSEGANVLTF.

Concerning this clone itself: The sample contains more than one DNA sequence encoding this CDR3. The chain joins TRBV5-6 to TRBJ1-1; weak D call: TRBD1 (6 bases). Trimming removed 4 bases at V and 0 bases at J, with 10 bases between. The CDR3 contains 14 residues. Germline V gene lookup returns CDR1 SGHDT and CDR2 YYEEEE. The CDR3 spells CASSLQGMNTEAFF. As DNA, the CDR3 is TGTGCCAGCAGCCTTCAGGGGATGAACACTGAAGCTTTCTTT.

About this clone: This same CDR3 is encoded by further DNA sequences in the sample. The chain uses TRBV7-2 and TRBJ1-2, with 10 bases matching TRBD1. J lost 2 bases, V lost 5 bases, and 2 bases had no gene match. CDR1 is SGHTA, CDR2 FQGNSA, per germline. The CDR3 sequence is 14 residues long. CDR3 sequence: CASSPGQGNYGYTF. CDR3 DNA: TGTGCCAGCAGCCCGGGACAGGGGAACTATGGCTACACCTTC.

The chain couples TRBV9 to TRBJ2-3, with 9 bases that match TRBD2. The CDR3 runs 15 residues. Germline assignment: CDR1 SGDLS and CDR2 YYNGEE. V was clipped by 0 bases and J by 6 bases; unmatched bases: 5. CDR3 in DNA: TGTGCCAGCAGCGTAGCTGGGCTAGCGGGGGATACGCAGTATTTT. This encodes CASSVAGLAGDTQYF.

The chain recombines TRBV21-1 with TRBJ2-2; the D call of TRBD1 is as the table states it, not checked on the DNA. TRBV21-1 is labeled a pseudogene. The CDR3 runs 17 residues. CDR3 DNA: TGTGCCAGCAGCAAACGGTCCGGACAGGGCGGCACCGGGGAGCTGTTTTTT. Amino acid sequence: CASSKRSGQGGTGELFF.

This chain links TRBV28 with TRBJ1-2; 9 bases agree with TRBD1. From germline, CDR1 is MDHEN and CDR2 SYDVKM. Trimming at V came to 6 bases and at J to 4 bases, leaving 6 bases not matched to a gene. The CDR3 has 14 residues. CDR3 sequence (DNA): TGTGCCAGCAGAACTACGACAGGGGGCTATGGCTACACCTTC. Its translation: CASRTTTGGYGYTF.

The chain carries TRBV7-8 and TRBJ2-1; D possibly corresponds to TRBD1 (6 bases). This CDR3 region has 15 residues. CDR1 SGHVS and CDR2 FQNEAQ come from the germline V gene. Between the trimmed V and J ends, which lost 5 bases and 0 bases, there was a span of 11 bases. The CDR3 sequence: CASSPVRGSYNEQFF. The CDR3 nucleotides read TGTGCCAGCAGCCCCGTCAGGGGCTCCTACAATGAGCAGTTCTTC.

As for this clone: Other DNA sequences in the sample encode the same CDR3. The rearrangement joins TRBV7-2 to TRBJ2-4; no definite D call. This CDR3 region has 14 residues. Per the germline V gene, CDR1 is SGHTA and CDR2 is FQGNSA. V lost 1 base, J lost 2 bases, and 6 bases lay in between. The DNA for the CDR3 is TGTGCCAGCAGCTTAGGAGGTTCCAAAAACATTCAGTACTTC. It yields the protein CASSLGGSKNIQYF.

The CDR3 sequence: CASSVGGLAETQYF. CDR3 DNA sequence: TGTGCCAGCAGCGTAGGGGGGCTGGCGGAGACCCAGTACTTC. V usage is TRBV9 and J usage is TRBJ2-5, with a possible D match to TRBD1 (6 bases). The CDR3 extends over 14 amino acids. V shed 0 bases and J shed 5 bases, with 11 bases lying between them. Germline loops: CDR1 SGDLS, CDR2 YYNGEE.

The V and J genes are TRBV5-1 and TRBJ2-1; D remains unclear. Germline V gives CDR1 SGHRS, CDR2 YFSETQ. The CDR3 loop spans 16 amino acids. The V end lost 4 bases, the J end lost 0 bases, and 14 bases lay between the germline ends. The CDR3 sequence is CASSPPAPSSYNEQFF. CDR3 nucleotides: TGCGCCAGCAGCCCACCCGCCCCCAGCTCCTACAATGAGCAGTTCTTC.

The chain is built from TRBV6-5 and TRBJ2-1, with D perhaps TRBD1 (5 bases). Trimming shortened V by 5 bases and J by 10 bases, and 21 bases separated the two germline ends. The CDR3 totals 15 residues. The V gene's germline CDR1 is MNHEY and CDR2 SVGAGI. CDR3 in DNA: TGTGCCAGCAGTCCCCGGCTACCAGGGATTGGGGAGCAGTTCTTC. Amino acid sequence: CASSPRLPGIGEQFF.

The V and J genes are TRBV30 and TRBJ1-1; D unclear. The V gene's germline CDR1 is GTSNPN and CDR2 SVGIG (reference sequence). The CDR3 sequence is 12 residues long. The germline V and J ends were trimmed by 1 base and 7 bases, with 10 bases remaining between them. The CDR3 is CAWSGWANEAFF. The CDR3 nucleotides are TGTGCCTGGAGTGGGTGGGCCAATGAAGCTTTCTTT.

V and J are TRBV27 and TRBJ2-3, with no clear D. The CDR3 has 13 residues. V was pared by 7 bases and J by 2 bases, with 10 bases between. The germline V gene has CDR1 MNHEY and CDR2 SMNVEV (reference sequence). The CDR3 nucleotides are TGTGCCAGCACCACCTTTCCCACAGATACGCAGTATTTT. It is translated as CASTTFPTDTQYF.

The chain recombines TRBV5-4 with TRBJ1-1; D is possibly TRBD1 (5 bases). This CDR3 is 17 amino acids long. V was shortened by 3 bases and J by 5 bases, with 23 bases between the two germline ends. Looked up from germline, CDR1 is SGHNT and CDR2 is YYREEE (reference sequence). Here the CDR3 DNA reads TGTGCCAGCAGCTCACTTCGGGACTCTAAAAAAGGGACTGAAGCTTTCTTT. Amino acid sequence: CASSSLRDSKKGTEAFF.

This clone showed up just once. The chain links TRBV5-1 to TRBJ2-7; D might be TRBD1 (6 bases). The CDR3 is 15 amino acids. Germline CDR1 is SGHRS and CDR2 is YFSETQ. V lost 4 bases and J lost 3, with 17 bases in between. In DNA form, the CDR3 reads TGCGCCAGCAGCCCCCTCCGGGACACCGACTACGAGCAGTACTTC. It translates to CASSPLRDTDYEQYF. Looking up the rest from reference TRBV5-1 and TRBJ2-7 gives the full variable domain: KAGVTQTPRYLIKTRGQQVTLSCSPISGHRSVSWYQQTPGQGLQFLFEYFSETQRNKGNFPGRFSGRQFSNSRSEMNVSTLELGDSALYLCASSPLRDTDYEQYFGPGTRLTVT.

The V and J genes are TRBV29-1 and TRBJ2-1, with 8 bases matching TRBD1. Germline CDR1 and CDR2: SQVTM and ANQGSEA. This CDR3 contains 12 residues. The trim removed 7 bases at V and 6 bases at J, leaving 5 bases unmatched. The CDR3 region has the DNA TGCAGCGCGAGGACAGGGATCAATGAGCAGTTCTTC. Translation gives CSARTGINEQFF.

V and J are TRBV21-1 and TRBJ1-2; no check of the table's D call, TRBD1, against the DNA was made. TRBV21-1 is a documented pseudogene. This CDR3 region has 17 residues. The CDR3 DNA sequence: TGTGCCAGCAGCGTACGACAGCCCAAAGGCAAGGCGAATGGCTACACCTTC. It yields the protein CASSVRQPKGKANGYTF.

The rearrangement links TRBV9 to TRBJ1-3, with D possibly being TRBD1 (5 bases). The germline gives CDR1 SGDLS, CDR2 YYNGEE. The V and J ends lost 3 bases and 4 bases respectively, with 20 bases between them. The CDR3 totals 17 residues. CDR3 region: CASSARLGVSVGNTIYF. CDR3 DNA: TGTGCCAGCAGCGCGCGACTAGGGGTTTCGGTAGGAAACACCATATATTTT.

V usage is TRBV10-2 and J usage is TRBJ2-1; perhaps TRBD2 as D (5 bases). V gave up 4 bases and J gave up 5 bases, with 12 bases separating them. Germline CDR1 and CDR2: WSHSY and SAAADI. This CDR3 region has 14 residues. CDR3 bases: TGCGCCAGCAGTGTGCTAGCAGCTGACAATGAGCAGTTCTTC. It is translated as CASSVLAADNEQFF.